This is a list of T cell receptor beta chains from one sample in a study of T cell repertoires in cytomegalovirus infection. MiXCR was run by TCRdb on the reads, yielding one entry per CDR3 protein. Of 200,000 or so distinct CDR3 sequences in the sample, roughly 30% were seen once. The sequencing input was PBMCs. The receptors shown here come from a human donor in good health (CMV status not recorded). Some clones in this sample may be carry-over from other donors' samples. Both conserved end residues are part of each CDR3. Only some rows state a clone size, as once, few, many or a class for expanded clones.

v_gene	j_gene	abundance	CDR3aa
TRBV6-8	TRBJ2-3	-	CASFSTASSGGYTQYF
TRBV5-1	TRBJ2-2	-	CASSLKGDSANTGELFF
TRBV7-3	TRBJ1-1	few	CASSVTGRTEAFF
TRBV12-3/TRBV12-4	TRBJ2-4	few	CASSHGTLAKNIQYF
TRBV7-2	TRBJ2-7	many	CASSSLAGNYEQYF
TRBV7-9	TRBJ2-7	few	CASSLEAGGAEQYF
TRBV7-2	TRBJ1-3	-	CASSLAGGSDTIYF
TRBV11-2	TRBJ2-7	-	CASSSVLAYEQYF
TRBV11-2	TRBJ2-5	-	CASSFRGAAQETQYF
TRBV20-1	TRBJ2-1	once	CSAGFFAGSSYNEQFF
TRBV15	TRBJ2-6	-	CATSRAGRGSGANVLTF
TRBV7-2	TRBJ2-1	-	CASSTGLEGTGNEQFF
TRBV29-1	TRBJ2-2	-	CSVGAGPNTGELFF
TRBV7-8	TRBJ2-5	many	CASSPSGTSGGRETQYF
TRBV27	TRBJ1-2	-	CASSLSAAIYGYTF